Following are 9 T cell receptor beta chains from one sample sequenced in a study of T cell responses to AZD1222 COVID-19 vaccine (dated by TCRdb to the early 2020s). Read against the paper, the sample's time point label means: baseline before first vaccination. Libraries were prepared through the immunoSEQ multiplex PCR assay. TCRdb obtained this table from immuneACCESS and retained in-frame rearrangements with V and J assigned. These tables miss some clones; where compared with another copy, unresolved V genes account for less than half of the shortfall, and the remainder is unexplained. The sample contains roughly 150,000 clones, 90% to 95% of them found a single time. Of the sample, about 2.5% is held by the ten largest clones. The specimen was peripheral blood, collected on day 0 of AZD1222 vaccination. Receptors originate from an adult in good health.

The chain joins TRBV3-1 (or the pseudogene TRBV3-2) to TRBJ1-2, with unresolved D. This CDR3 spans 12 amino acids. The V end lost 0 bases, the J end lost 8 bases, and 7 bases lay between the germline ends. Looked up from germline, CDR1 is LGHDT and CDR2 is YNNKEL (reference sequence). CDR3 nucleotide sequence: TGTGCCAGCAGCCAAGAGGGTGAAGGCTACACCTTC. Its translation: CASSQEGEGYTF.

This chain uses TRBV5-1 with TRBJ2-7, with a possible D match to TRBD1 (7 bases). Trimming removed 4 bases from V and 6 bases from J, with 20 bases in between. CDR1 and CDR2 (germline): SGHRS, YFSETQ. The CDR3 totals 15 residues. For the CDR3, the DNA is TGCGCCAGCAGCCAGGGGGGCCAAAATCGGGGCGAGCAGTACTTC. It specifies CASSQGGQNRGEQYF.

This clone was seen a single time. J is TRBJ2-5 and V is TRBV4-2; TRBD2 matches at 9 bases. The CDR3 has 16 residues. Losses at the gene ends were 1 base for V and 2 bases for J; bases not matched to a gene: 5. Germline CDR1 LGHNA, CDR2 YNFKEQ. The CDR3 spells CASSQGRLAVQETQYF. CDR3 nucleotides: TGTGCCAGCAGCCAAGGAAGACTAGCGGTACAAGAGACCCAGTACTTC.

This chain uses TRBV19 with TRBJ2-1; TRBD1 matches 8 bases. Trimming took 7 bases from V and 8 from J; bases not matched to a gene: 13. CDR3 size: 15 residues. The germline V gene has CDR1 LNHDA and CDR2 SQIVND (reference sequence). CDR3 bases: TGTGCCAGTACCAGCGGACAGGGATCGGTCTATGAGCAGTTCTTC. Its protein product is CASTSGQGSVYEQFF.

Here the CDR3 DNA reads TGTGCCAGCAGCCTGAGTTGGGGTGGTGAAAAACTGTTTTTT. Encoded protein: CASSLSWGGEKLFF. The chain uses TRBV3-1 (or the pseudogene TRBV3-2) and TRBJ1-4; D uncertain. This CDR3 spans 14 amino acids. V dropped 4 bases and J dropped 7 bases, with 13 bases sitting between them. From germline, CDR1 is LGHDT and CDR2 YNNKEL (reference sequence).

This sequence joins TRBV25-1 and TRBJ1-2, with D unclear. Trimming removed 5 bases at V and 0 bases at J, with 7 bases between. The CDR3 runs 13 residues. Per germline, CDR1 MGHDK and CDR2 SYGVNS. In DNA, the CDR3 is TGTGCCAGCAGTCCCCCAACTAACTATGGCTACACCTTC. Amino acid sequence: CASSPPTNYGYTF.

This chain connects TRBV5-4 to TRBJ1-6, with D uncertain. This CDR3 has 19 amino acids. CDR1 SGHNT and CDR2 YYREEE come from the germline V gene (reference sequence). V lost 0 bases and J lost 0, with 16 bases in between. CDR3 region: CASSLGVGSPSSYNSPLHF. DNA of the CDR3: TGTGCCAGCAGCTTGGGAGTGGGGAGTCCCAGCTCCTATAATTCACCCCTCCACTTT.

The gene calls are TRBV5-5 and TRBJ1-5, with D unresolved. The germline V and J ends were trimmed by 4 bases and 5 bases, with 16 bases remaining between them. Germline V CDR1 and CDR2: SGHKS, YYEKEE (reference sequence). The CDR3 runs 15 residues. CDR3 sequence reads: CASSARRGVDQPQHF. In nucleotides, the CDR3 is TGTGCCAGCAGCGCACGACGGGGTGTTGATCAGCCCCAGCATTTT. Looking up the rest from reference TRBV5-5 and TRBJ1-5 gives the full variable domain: DAGVTQSPTHLIKTRGQQVTLRCSPISGHKSVSWYQQVLGQGPQFIFQYYEKEERGRGNFPDRFSARQFPNYSSELNVNALLLGDSALYLCASSARRGVDQPQHFGDGTRLSIL.

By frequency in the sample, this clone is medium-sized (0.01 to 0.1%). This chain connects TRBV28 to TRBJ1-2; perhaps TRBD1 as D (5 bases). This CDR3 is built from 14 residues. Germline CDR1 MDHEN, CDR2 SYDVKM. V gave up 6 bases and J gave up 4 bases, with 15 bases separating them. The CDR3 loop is CASSKTGTVYGYTF. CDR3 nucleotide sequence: TGTGCCAGCAGCAAGACCGGGACGGTCTATGGCTACACCTTC.